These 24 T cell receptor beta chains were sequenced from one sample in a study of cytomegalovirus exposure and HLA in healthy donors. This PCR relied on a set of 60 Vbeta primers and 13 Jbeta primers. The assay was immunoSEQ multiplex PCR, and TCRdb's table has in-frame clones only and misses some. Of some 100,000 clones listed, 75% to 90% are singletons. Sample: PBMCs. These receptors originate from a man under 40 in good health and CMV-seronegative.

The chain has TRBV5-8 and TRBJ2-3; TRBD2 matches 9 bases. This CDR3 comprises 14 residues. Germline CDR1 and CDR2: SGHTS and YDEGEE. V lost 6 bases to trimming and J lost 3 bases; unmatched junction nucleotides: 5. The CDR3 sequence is CASTLAGLTDTQYF. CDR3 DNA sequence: TGTGCCAGCACCCTAGCGGGGTTGACAGATACGCAGTATTTT.

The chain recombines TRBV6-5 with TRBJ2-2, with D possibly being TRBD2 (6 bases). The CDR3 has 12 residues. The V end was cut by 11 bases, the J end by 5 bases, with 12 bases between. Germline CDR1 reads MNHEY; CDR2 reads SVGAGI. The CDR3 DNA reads TGTGCCTCGAACCGGGGGACCGGGGAGCTGTTTTTT. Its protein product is CASNRGTGELFF.

The CDR3 coding sequence is TGTGCCAGCAGCATCAGGGTAGAGACCCAGTACTTC. Translating gives CASSIRVETQYF. The gene calls are TRBV7-8 and TRBJ2-5, with a possible D match to TRBD1 (5 bases). Germline CDR1 SGHVS, CDR2 FQNEAQ. The CDR3 consists of 12 residues. V gave up 5 bases and J gave up 4 bases, with 8 bases separating them. The entire variable domain, with the rest obtained from reference TRBV7-8 and TRBJ2-5, is as follows: GAGVSQSPRYKVAKRGQDVALRCDPISGHVSLFWYQQALGQGPEFLTYFQNEAQLDKSGLPSDRFFAERPEGSVSTLKIQRTQQEDSAVYLCASSIRVETQYFGPGTRLLVL.

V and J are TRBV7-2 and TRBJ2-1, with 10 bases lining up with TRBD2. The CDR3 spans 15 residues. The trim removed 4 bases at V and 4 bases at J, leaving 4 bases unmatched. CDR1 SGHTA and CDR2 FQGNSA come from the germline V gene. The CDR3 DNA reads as TGTGCCAGCAGCTCCGGGACTAGCGCTTACAATGAGCAGTTCTTC. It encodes CASSSGTSAYNEQFF. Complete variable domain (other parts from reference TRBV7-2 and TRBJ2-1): GAGVSQSPSNKVTEKGKDVELRCDPISGHTALYWYRQSLGQGLEFLIYFQGNSAPDKSGLPSDRFSAERTGGSVSTLTIQRTQQEDSAVYLCASSSGTSAYNEQFFGPGTRLTVL.

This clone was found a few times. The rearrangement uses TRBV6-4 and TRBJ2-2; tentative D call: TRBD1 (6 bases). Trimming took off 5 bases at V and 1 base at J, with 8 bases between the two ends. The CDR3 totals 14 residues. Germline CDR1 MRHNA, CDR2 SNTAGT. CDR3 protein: CASSWGQNTGELFF. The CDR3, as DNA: TGTGCCAGCAGTTGGGGACAGAACACCGGGGAGCTGTTTTTT.

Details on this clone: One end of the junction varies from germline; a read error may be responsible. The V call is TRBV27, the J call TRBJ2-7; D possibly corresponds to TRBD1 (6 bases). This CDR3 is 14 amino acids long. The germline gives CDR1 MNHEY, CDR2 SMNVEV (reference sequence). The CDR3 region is CASSRRDTSYEQYF. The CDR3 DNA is TGTGCCAGCAGTCGCCGGGACACCTCCTACGAGCAGTACTTT.

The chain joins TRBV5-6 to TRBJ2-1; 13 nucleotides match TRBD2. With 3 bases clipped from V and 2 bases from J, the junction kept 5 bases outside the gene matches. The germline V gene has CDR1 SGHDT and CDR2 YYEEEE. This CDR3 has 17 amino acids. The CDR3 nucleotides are TGTGCCAGCAGCTACTGGACTAGCGGGGGCCCCTACAATGAGCAGTTCTTC. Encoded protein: CASSYWTSGGPYNEQFF.

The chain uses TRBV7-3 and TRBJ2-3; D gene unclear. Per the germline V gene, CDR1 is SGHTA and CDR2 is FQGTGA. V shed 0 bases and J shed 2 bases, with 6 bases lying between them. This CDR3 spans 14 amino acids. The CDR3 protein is CASSLTSVTDTQYF. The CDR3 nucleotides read TGTGCCAGCAGCTTAACGTCTGTCACAGATACGCAGTATTTT.

The CDR3 DNA sequence: TGCGCCAGCAGCTTGGCCTTGATGACAGGGGGAGAGACCCAGTACTTC. Residues: CASSLALMTGGETQYF. The V and J genes are TRBV5-1 and TRBJ2-5; 9 bases are a match to TRBD1. The V segment lost 0 bases and the J segment 4 bases; nucleotides outside the gene matches: 7. Germline V gene lookup returns CDR1 SGHRS and CDR2 YFSETQ. The CDR3 extends over 16 amino acids.

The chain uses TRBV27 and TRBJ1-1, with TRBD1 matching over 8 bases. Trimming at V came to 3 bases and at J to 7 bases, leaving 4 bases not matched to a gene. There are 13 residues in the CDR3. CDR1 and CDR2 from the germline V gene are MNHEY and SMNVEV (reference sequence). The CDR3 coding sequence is TGTGCCAGCAGTTTGGCCGGGACAGGTGAAGCTTTCTTT. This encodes CASSLAGTGEAFF.

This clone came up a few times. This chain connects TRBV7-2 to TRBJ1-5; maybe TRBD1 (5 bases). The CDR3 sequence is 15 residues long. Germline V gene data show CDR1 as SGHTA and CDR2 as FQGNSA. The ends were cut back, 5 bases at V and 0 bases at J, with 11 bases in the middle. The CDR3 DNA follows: TGTGCCAGCAGCCTCACCAGGGATAGCAATCAGCCCCAGCATTTT. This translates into CASSLTRDSNQPQHF.

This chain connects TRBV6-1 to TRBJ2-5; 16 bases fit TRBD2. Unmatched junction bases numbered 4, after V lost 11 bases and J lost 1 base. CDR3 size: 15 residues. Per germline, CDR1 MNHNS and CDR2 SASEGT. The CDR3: CAGGLAGGFQETQYF. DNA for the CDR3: TGTGCCGGGGGACTAGCGGGAGGGTTCCAAGAGACCCAGTACTTC.

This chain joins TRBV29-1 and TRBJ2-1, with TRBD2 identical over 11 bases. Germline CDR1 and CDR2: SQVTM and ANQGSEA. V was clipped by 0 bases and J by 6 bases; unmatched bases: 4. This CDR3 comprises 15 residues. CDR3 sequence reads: CSVEDLLAGGNEQFF. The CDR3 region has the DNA TGCAGCGTTGAAGATCTGCTAGCGGGGGGCAATGAGCAGTTCTTC.

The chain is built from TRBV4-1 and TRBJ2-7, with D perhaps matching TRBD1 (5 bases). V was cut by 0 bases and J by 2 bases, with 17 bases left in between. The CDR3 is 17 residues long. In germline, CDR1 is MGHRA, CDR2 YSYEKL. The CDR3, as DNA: TGCGCCAGCAGCCAAGATTACCGCCCTCAGGGTGCCTACGAGCAGTACTTC. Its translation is CASSQDYRPQGAYEQYF.

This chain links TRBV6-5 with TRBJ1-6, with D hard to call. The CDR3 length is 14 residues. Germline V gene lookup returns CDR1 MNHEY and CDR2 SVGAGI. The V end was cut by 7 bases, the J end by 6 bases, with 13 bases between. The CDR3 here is CASNIRTSNSPLHF. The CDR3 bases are TGTGCCAGCAATATCAGGACTTCTAATTCACCCCTCCACTTT.

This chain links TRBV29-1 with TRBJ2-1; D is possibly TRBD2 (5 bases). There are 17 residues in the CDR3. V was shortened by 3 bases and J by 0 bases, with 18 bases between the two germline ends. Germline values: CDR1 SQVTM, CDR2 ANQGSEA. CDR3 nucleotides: TGCAGCGTTGAGGGTTGGGGAGAGCGGACCTCCTACAATGAGCAGTTCTTC. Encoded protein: CSVEGWGERTSYNEQFF.

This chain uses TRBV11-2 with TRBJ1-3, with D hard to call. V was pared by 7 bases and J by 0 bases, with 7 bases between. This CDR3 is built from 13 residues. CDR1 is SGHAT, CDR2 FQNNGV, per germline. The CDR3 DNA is TGTGCCAGCACCCGGGACTCTGGAAACACCATATATTTT. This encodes CASTRDSGNTIYF. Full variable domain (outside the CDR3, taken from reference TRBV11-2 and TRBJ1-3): EAGVAQSPRYKIIEKRQSVAFWCNPISGHATLYWYQQILGQGPKLLIQFQNNGVVDDSQLPKDRFSAERLKGVDSTLKIQPAKLEDSAVYLCASTRDSGNTIYFGEGSWLTVV.

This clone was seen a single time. The CDR3 DNA sequence: TGTGCCAGCAGCGATGGACTAGCTGAGACAGATACGCAGTATTTT. It translates to CASSDGLAETDTQYF. This chain links TRBV9 with TRBJ2-3, with 8 bases matching TRBD2. Germline loops: CDR1 SGDLS, CDR2 YYNGEE. There are 15 residues in the CDR3. The ends lost 3 bases at V and 3 bases at J; junction bases unmatched: 6.

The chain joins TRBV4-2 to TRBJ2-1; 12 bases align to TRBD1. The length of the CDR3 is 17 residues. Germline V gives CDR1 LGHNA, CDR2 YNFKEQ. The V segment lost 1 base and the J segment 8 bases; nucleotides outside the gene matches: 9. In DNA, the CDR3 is TGTGCCAGCAGCCAAGTCCTCCTGGGACAGGGGGCCGATGAGCAGTTCTTC. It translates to CASSQVLLGQGADEQFF.

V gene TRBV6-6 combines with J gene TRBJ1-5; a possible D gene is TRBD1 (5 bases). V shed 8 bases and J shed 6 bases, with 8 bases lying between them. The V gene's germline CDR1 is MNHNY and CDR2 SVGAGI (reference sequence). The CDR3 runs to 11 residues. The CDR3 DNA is TGTGCCAGCGGCAGGGTTCAGCCCCAGCATTTT. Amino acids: CASGRVQPQHF.

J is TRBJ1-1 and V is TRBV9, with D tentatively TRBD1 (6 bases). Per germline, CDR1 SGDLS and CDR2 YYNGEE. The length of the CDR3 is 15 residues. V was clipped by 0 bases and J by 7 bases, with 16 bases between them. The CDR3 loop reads CASSVDASGADEAFF. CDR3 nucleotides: TGTGCCAGCAGCGTAGACGCCTCAGGGGCGGATGAAGCTTTCTTT.

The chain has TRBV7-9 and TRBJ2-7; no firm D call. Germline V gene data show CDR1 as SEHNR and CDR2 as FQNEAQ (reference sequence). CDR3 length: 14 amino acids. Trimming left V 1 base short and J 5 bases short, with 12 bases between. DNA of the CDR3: TGTGCCAGCAGCTTAGTCCCGCAGAACGACGAGCAGTACTTC. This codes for CASSLVPQNDEQYF.

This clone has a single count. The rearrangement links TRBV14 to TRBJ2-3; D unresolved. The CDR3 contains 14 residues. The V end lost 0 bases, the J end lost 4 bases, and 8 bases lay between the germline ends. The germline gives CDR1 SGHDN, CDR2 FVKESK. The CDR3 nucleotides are TGTGCCAGCAGCCAAGATCCCAATTCAGATACGCAGTATTTT. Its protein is CASSQDPNSDTQYF.

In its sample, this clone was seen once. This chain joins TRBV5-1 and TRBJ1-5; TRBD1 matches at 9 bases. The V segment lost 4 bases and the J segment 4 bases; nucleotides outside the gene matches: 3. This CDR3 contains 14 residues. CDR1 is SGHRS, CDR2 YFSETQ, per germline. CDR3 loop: CASSPGQGNQPQHF. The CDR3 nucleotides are TGCGCCAGCAGCCCCGGACAGGGGAATCAGCCCCAGCATTTT. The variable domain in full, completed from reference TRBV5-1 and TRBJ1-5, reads KAGVTQTPRYLIKTRGQQVTLSCSPISGHRSVSWYQQTPGQGLQFLFEYFSETQRNKGNFPGRFSGRQFSNSRSEMNVSTLELGDSALYLCASSPGQGNQPQHFGDGTRLSIL.